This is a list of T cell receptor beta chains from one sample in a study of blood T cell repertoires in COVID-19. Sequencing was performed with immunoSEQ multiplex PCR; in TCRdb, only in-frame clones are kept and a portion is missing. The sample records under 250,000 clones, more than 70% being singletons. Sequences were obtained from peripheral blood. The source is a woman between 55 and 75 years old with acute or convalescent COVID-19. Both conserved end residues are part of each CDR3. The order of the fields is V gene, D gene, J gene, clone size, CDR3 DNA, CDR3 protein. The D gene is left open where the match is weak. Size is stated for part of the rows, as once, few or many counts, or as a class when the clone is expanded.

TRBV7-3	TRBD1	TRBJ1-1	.	TGTGCCAGCAGCTTGGGACAGGGGGCAGGCACTGAAGCTTTCTTT	CASSLGQGAGTEAFF
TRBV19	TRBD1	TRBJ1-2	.	TGTGCCACCTCCATGGTTGACAGGGCAGAGGGCTACACCTTC	CATSMVDRAEGYTF
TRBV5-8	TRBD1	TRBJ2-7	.	TGTGCCAGCAGCTTTGGAGACAGGGTCTTCTACGAGCAGTACTTC	CASSFGDRVFYEQYF
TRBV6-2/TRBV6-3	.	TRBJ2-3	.	TGTGCCAGCAGTTCGGGACATTTCACAGATACGCAGTATTTT	CASSSGHFTDTQYF
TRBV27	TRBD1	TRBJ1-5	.	TGTGCCAGCAGCCACGGGACAGGGATAAGCAATCAGCCCCAGCATTTT	CASSHGTGISNQPQHF
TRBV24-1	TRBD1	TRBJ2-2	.	TGTGCCACCAGTGATCCTAACAGGGGGCTCGGGGAGCTGTTTTTT	CATSDPNRGLGELFF
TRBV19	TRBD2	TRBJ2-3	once	TGTGCCAGTAGTATAGTTGGGACTAGCGGTTCAGATACGCAGTATTTT	CASSIVGTSGSDTQYF
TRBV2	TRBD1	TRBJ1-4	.	TGTGCCAGCAGTGACAATGACAGGGGCGCGGATGAAAAACTGTTTTTT	CASSDNDRGADEKLFF
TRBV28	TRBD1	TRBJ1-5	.	TGTGCCAGCAGCTCCCGGACAGGGGCAAATAGCAATCAGCCCCAGCATTTT	CASSSRTGANSNQPQHF
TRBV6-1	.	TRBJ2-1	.	TGTGCCAGCAGTGAGCGGAATGAGCAGTTCTTC	CASSERNEQFF
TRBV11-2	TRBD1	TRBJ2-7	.	TGTGCCAGCAGTCACGAGGGCAGGGGGATTAGGGAGCAGTACTTC	CASSHEGRGIREQYF
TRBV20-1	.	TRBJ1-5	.	TGCAGTGCTAGTTCCGGACAGCAAAGCAATCAGCCCCAGCATTTT	CSASSGQQSNQPQHF
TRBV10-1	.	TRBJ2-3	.	TGCGCCAGCAGTGTGACTACAAGGACAGATACGCAGTATTTT	CASSVTTRTDTQYF
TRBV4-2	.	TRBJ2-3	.	TGTGCCAGCAGCCAAGAGAAGGCAGGCTTGGGCACAGATACGCAGTATTTT	CASSQEKAGLGTDTQYF
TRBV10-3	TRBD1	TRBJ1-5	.	TGTGCCATCAGTGAGTCAGGACAGGGCCTCGGAGGCAATCAGCCCCAGCATTTT	CAISESGQGLGGNQPQHF